This TCR beta chain was documented in a study of cytomegalovirus exposure and HLA in healthy donors. Overall study: T cells numbering around 190 million yielded around 120 million unique TCR beta sequences in an earlier analysis. The study's findings and limits: It emerged from a later analysis that several of the most significant clusters appeared to be linked to common viral pathogens.

Germline V gives CDR1 KGHSH, CDR2 LQKENI. CDR3 size: 16 residues. After removal of 3 bases from V and 2 bases from J, the junction contained 6 bases not matched to a gene. 60 Vbeta and 13 Jbeta primers were used in PCR. The protocol was immunoSEQ multiplex PCR, while the TCRdb copy is restricted to in-frame clones and leaves out a portion. Of 70,000 to 85,000 clones in the sample, roughly 63% are singletons; the top ten hold 4.5% to 6%. Comment on this clone: Its antigen is not known.

Sequencing was done on a sample of PBMCs. The TCR comes from a man aged 25 to 45 in good health and CMV-seropositive. The chain recombines TRBV18 with TRBJ2-5; 10 nucleotides line up with TRBD2. The CDR3: CASSPRGTSEQETQYF. The DNA for the CDR3 is TGTGCCAGCTCACCCAGGGGGACTAGCGAACAAGAGACCCAGTACTTC.